Listed below are T cell receptor beta chains from one sample, sequenced in a study of blood T cell repertoires in COVID-19. TCRdb's copy holds only in-frame clones and misses some; the assay was immunoSEQ multiplex PCR. This table holds some 80,000 clones, around 74% found once. Material: peripheral blood. The origin of the receptors is a woman older than 75 with active or convalescent COVID-19. CDR3s include the opening cysteine and the closing phenylalanine or tryptophan. A D gene is named only where the DNA matches it firmly. Only part of the rows carry a size: once, few, many, or a class if the clone is expanded.

J,size,V,length,D,CDR3,DNA
TRBJ2-7,many,TRBV6-2/TRBV6-3,14,.,CASSYGRGSYEQYF,TGTGCCAGCAGTTACGGACGGGGCTCCTACGAGCAGTACTTC
TRBJ2-5,.,TRBV2,14,.,CASSEWRVGETQYF,TGTGCCAGCAGTGAATGGAGGGTTGGGGAGACCCAGTACTTC
TRBJ2-6,.,TRBV28,14,.,CASRTGYGANVLTF,TGTGCCAGCAGAACAGGGTACGGGGCCAACGTCCTGACTTTC
TRBJ1-3,.,TRBV11-2,18,TRBD1,CASSRRDRATKSGNTIYF,TGTGCCAGCAGCCGCCGGGACAGGGCTACAAAATCTGGAAACACCATATATTTT
TRBJ1-3,.,TRBV9,15,.,CASSLTGTAGNTIYF,TGTGCCAGCAGCTTGACCGGGACTGCTGGAAACACCATATATTTT
TRBJ2-5,many,TRBV4-1,13,.,CASSAQIRETQYF,TGCGCCAGCAGCGCCCAGATCCGAGAGACCCAGTACTTC
TRBJ2-1,few,TRBV20-1,11,TRBD2,CSASPSGDPFF,TGCAGTGCTAGTCCTAGCGGGGATCCGTTCTTC
TRBJ2-5,.,TRBV11-3,15,.,CASSLGQGEDETQYF,TGTGCCAGCAGCTTAGGGCAGGGGGAGGACGAGACCCAGTACTTC
TRBJ2-1,.,TRBV30,15,.,CAWSVDTGMHNEQFF,TGTGCCTGGAGTGTTGATACGGGTATGCACAATGAGCAGTTCTTC
TRBJ2-7,.,TRBV5-6,18,TRBD1,CASSWGTGGLSSSYEQYF,TGTGCCAGCAGCTGGGGGACAGGGGGACTCTCGAGCTCCTACGAGCAGTACTTC
TRBJ1-5,few,TRBV7-2,13,.,CASSPYSNQPQHF,TGTGCCAGCAGCCCGTATAGCAATCAGCCCCAGCATTTT
TRBJ1-2,.,TRBV24-1,17,.,CATSDLDLGGDDYGYTF,TGTGCCACCAGTGATTTGGATCTGGGGGGTGATGACTATGGCTACACCTTC
TRBJ2-1,.,TRBV29-1,15,TRBD1,CSVEKGTGSYNEQFF,TGCAGCGTTGAAAAGGGGACAGGGTCGTACAATGAGCAGTTCTTC
TRBJ2-1,.,TRBV28,14,TRBD1,CASSLTGGSDEQFF,TGTGCCAGCAGTTTAACAGGGGGGTCCGATGAGCAGTTCTTC
TRBJ1-1,.,TRBV3-1/TRBV3-2,19,.,CASSQDMGRGGGPNTEAFF,TGTGCCAGCAGCCAAGATATGGGCCGCGGGGGGGGCCCCAACACTGAAGCTTTCTTT
TRBJ1-5,few,TRBV19,15,TRBD1,CASSPMGQSNQPQHF,TGTGCCAGTAGCCCTATGGGACAGTCTAATCAGCCCCAGCATTTT
TRBJ1-2,once,TRBV7-2,13,.,CASSLQGNYGYTF,TGTGCCAGCAGCTTGCAGGGTAACTATGGCTACACCTTC
TRBJ2-3,.,TRBV11-3,14,.,CASSPGPGSDTQYF,TGTGCCAGCAGCCCAGGTCCCGGTTCAGATACGCAGTATTTT
TRBJ2-7,.,TRBV11-2,14,.,CASTGTGHSYEQYF,TGTGCCAGCACCGGCACAGGCCATTCCTACGAGCAGTACTTC
TRBJ2-7,.,TRBV4-3,15,TRBD2,CASSQSSSGSYEQYF,TGCGCCAGCAGCCAGTCCTCTAGCGGGAGCTACGAGCAGTACTTC
TRBJ2-7,.,TRBV7-2,15,.,CASSLGQASTYEQYF,TGTGCCAGCAGCTTAGGACAAGCCTCCACCTACGAGCAGTACTTC
TRBJ1-2,.,TRBV18,17,TRBD1,CASSLPGQQEINYGYTF,TGTGCCAGCTCACTGCCGGGACAGCAAGAAATAAACTATGGCTACACCTTC
TRBJ1-5,.,TRBV27,15,.,CASSLHWGEDQPQHF,TGTGCCAGCAGTTTACATTGGGGGGAAGATCAGCCCCAGCATTTT
TRBJ2-7,.,TRBV9,15,TRBD1,CASSDDRGRAREQYF,TGTGCCAGCAGCGACGACAGGGGAAGAGCGAGGGAGCAGTACTTC
TRBJ2-7,.,TRBV27,12,TRBD2,CATRRGAYEQYF,TGTGCCACGCGCCGGGGGGCCTACGAGCAGTACTTC
TRBJ2-1,.,TRBV27,16,TRBD2,CASSTPSSGSYNEQFF,TGTGCCAGCAGTACGCCTTCTAGCGGGTCCTACAATGAGCAGTTCTTC
TRBJ1-2,.,TRBV19,13,TRBD1,CASSLGQGYGYTF,TGTGCCAGTAGTCTAGGACAGGGCTATGGCTACACCTTC
TRBJ2-1,.,TRBV24-1,14,TRBD2,CATSETSGIREQFF,TGTGCCACCAGTGAGACTAGCGGGATTAGGGAGCAGTTCTTC
TRBJ1-4,.,TRBV2,18,TRBD1,CASRMGQQPLSTNEKLFF,TGTGCCAGCAGAATGGGACAGCAGCCACTTTCAACTAATGAAAAACTGTTTTTT
TRBJ2-1,once,TRBV7-8,13,.,CASSVGTYNEQFF,TGTGCCAGCAGCGTAGGGACTTACAATGAGCAGTTCTTC
TRBJ1-5,.,TRBV30,14,TRBD1,CAWRDQGGRQPQHF,TGTGCCTGGAGAGATCAGGGGGGCCGCCAGCCCCAGCATTTT
TRBJ2-6,.,TRBV10-2,17,TRBD2,CASSELAGHSGANVLTF,TGCGCCAGCAGTGAGCTAGCGGGGCACTCTGGGGCCAACGTCCTGACTTTC
TRBJ1-4,.,TRBV18,15,TRBD1,CASSLMGQVNEKLFF,TGTGCCAGCTCACTAATGGGACAGGTTAATGAAAAACTGTTTTTT
TRBJ2-7,once,TRBV7-8,15,TRBD1,CASSSGTGTSYEQYF,TGTGCCAGCAGCTCCGGGACAGGGACTTCCTACGAGCAGTACTTC
TRBJ1-6,.,TRBV19,15,TRBD1,CASSTDRVNDSPLHF,TGTGCCAGTAGTACTGACAGGGTAAATGATTCACCCCTCCACTTT
TRBJ2-7,once,TRBV21-1,17,.,CASSNPTGQVGSYEQYF,TGTGCCAGCAGCAATCCTACGGGACAGGTGGGCTCCTACGAGCAGTACTTC
TRBJ1-2,.,TRBV28,13,TRBD1,CASSPTGARGYTF,TGTGCCAGCAGTCCAACAGGGGCTCGGGGCTACACCTTC
TRBJ2-2,.,TRBV18,12,.,CASSHYTGELFF,TGTGCCAGCTCACACTACACCGGGGAGCTGTTTTTT
TRBJ2-7,.,TRBV9,15,.,CASSVVPTSSYEQYF,TGTGCCAGCAGCGTAGTTCCGACTAGCTCCTACGAGCAGTACTTC
TRBJ2-3,.,TRBV19,14,TRBD2,CATRSSGGTDTQYF,TGTGCCACCCGTTCTAGCGGGGGCACAGATACGCAGTATTTT
TRBJ2-3,.,TRBV5-4,16,TRBD2,CASSSKAGGGTDTQYF,TGTGCCAGCAGCTCCAAAGCGGGGGGAGGCACAGATACGCAGTATTTT
TRBJ2-3,.,TRBV7-2,15,.,CASSSSQGLLSTQYF,TGTGCCAGCAGCTCGTCCCAGGGACTCCTTTCTACGCAGTATTTT